Listed here are 17 T cell receptor beta chains from one sample, sequenced in a study of T cell changes during pregnancy in multiple sclerosis. TCRdb's copy holds only in-frame clones and misses some; the assay was immunoSEQ multiplex PCR. The sample has 45,000 to 55,000 clones; 80% to 95% are singletons. The sample here was CD4+ T cells from peripheral blood mononuclear cells, taken after pregnancy. Receptor source: a female donor in good health, enrolled as a control in a pregnancy study.

The rearrangement uses TRBV18 and TRBJ1-5; tentatively, D is TRBD1 (5 bases). The CDR3 runs 16 residues. V was pared by 2 bases and J by 4 bases, with 15 bases between. Per germline, CDR1 KGHSH and CDR2 LQKENI. The CDR3 nucleotides read TGTGCCAGCTCACCAGTTGGGCAGGGTAGAAATCAGCCCCAGCATTTT. Its protein product is CASSPVGQGRNQPQHF.

Remarks on this clone: The same CDR3 can be traced to other DNA sequences in this sample. The rearrangement uses TRBV5-1 and TRBJ1-1; 10 bases match TRBD1. The CDR3 extends over 14 amino acids. The V and J ends lost 3 bases and 5 bases, in that order; junction bases with no gene match: 4. Per the germline V gene, CDR1 is SGHRS and CDR2 is YFSETQ. This CDR3 reads CASSSGQGGTEAFF. The CDR3 nucleotides read TGCGCCAGCAGCTCTGGACAGGGGGGAACTGAAGCTTTCTTT.

The rearrangement joins TRBV27 to TRBJ2-5; D possibly corresponds to TRBD1 (5 bases). Germline loops: CDR1 MNHEY, CDR2 SMNVEV (reference sequence). The V end was cut by 6 bases, the J end by 4 bases, with 21 bases between. The CDR3 length is 16 residues. The CDR3 nucleotides are TGTGCCAGCAGACTTAATCAGGGATTAGGTTCAGAGACCCAGTACTTC. Translating gives CASRLNQGLGSETQYF.

This chain connects TRBV11-2 to TRBJ2-1; TRBD2 aligns across 13 bases. V was pared by 5 bases and J by 9 bases, with 13 bases of the junction left unmatched. Germline CDR1 reads SGHAT; CDR2 reads FQNNGV. This CDR3 has 17 amino acids. CDR3 amino acids: CASSQGGWTSGSTEQFF. DNA of the CDR3: TGTGCCAGCAGCCAAGGGGGTTGGACTAGCGGGAGTACTGAGCAGTTCTTC.

CDR3 protein: CASSLNRLAADTQYF. CDR3 bases: TGTGCCAGCAGCTTAAATAGACTAGCAGCAGATACGCAGTATTTT. This rearrangement joins TRBV7-8 to TRBJ2-3, with 7 positions matching TRBD2. With V trimmed by 2 bases and J by 4 bases, 6 bases remained unmatched. Germline CDR1 SGHVS, CDR2 FQNEAQ. This CDR3 is 15 amino acids long.

V and J are TRBV15 and TRBJ1-4; 12 positions agree with TRBD1. Germline trimming cut 5 bases from V and 7 bases from J; bases unmatched to any gene: 14. This CDR3 has 18 amino acids. Germline loops: CDR1 LNHNV, CDR2 YYDKDF (reference sequence). This CDR3 reads CATSPHRGTGGEAEKLFF. In nucleotides, the CDR3 is TGTGCCACCAGCCCCCACCGCGGGACAGGGGGCGAAGCTGAAAAACTGTTTTTT.

The CDR3 DNA is TGTGCCAGTAGTATTAGGTGGGCGGGAGAGACCCAGTACTTC. Translation gives CASSIRWAGETQYF. The chain is built from TRBV19 and TRBJ2-5; possible D gene TRBD2, 5 bases. V lost 3 bases, J lost 4 bases, and 12 bases lay in between. Germline loops: CDR1 LNHDA, CDR2 SQIVND (reference sequence). The CDR3 consists of 14 residues.

This clone was found many times. The chain combines TRBV30 with TRBJ1-2; D is uncertain. CDR1 and CDR2 from the germline V gene are GTSNPN and SVGIG (reference sequence). The V gene lost 1 base and the J gene lost 4 bases, with 13 bases spanning the gap. There are 14 residues in the CDR3. CDR3 region: CAWSGALLLYGYTF. The DNA for the CDR3 is TGTGCCTGGAGTGGGGCGTTACTCCTCTATGGCTACACCTTC. Combining the CDR3 with reference TRBV30 and TRBJ1-2 gives the whole variable domain SQTIHQWPATLVQPVGSPLSLECTVEGTSNPNLYWYRQAAGRGLQLLFYSVGIGQISSEVPQNLSASRPQDRQFILSSKKLLLSDSGFYLCAWSGALLLYGYTFGSGTRLTVV.

The gene calls are TRBV6-5 and TRBJ1-4, with 7 bases fitting TRBD1. V lost 6 bases, J lost 12 bases, and 7 bases stayed unmatched. CDR3 length: 12 residues. From germline, CDR1 is MNHEY and CDR2 SVGAGI. In DNA form, the CDR3 reads TGTGCCAGCAGGGAATACAGGGGCCAACTGTTTTTT. Protein sequence: CASREYRGQLFF.

This chain joins TRBV5-1 and TRBJ2-6; the match to TRBD2 covers 7 bases. The trim removed 4 bases at V and 2 bases at J, leaving 6 bases unmatched. The CDR3 sequence is 16 residues long. Germline loops: CDR1 SGHRS, CDR2 YFSETQ. CDR3 coding DNA: TGCGCCAGCAGCGCCACTAGCGTCCCTGGGGCCAACGTCCTGACTTTC. Residues: CASSATSVPGANVLTF. Complete variable domain (other parts from reference TRBV5-1 and TRBJ2-6): KAGVTQTPRYLIKTRGQQVTLSCSPISGHRSVSWYQQTPGQGLQFLFEYFSETQRNKGNFPGRFSGRQFSNSRSEMNVSTLELGDSALYLCASSATSVPGANVLTFGAGSRLTVL.

The chain is built from TRBV19 and TRBJ1-2; D possibly corresponds to TRBD1 (6 bases). This CDR3 comprises 14 residues. CDR1 and CDR2 (germline): LNHDA, SQIVND (reference sequence). Trimming stripped 5 bases from V and 2 bases from J, with 12 bases between. This chain's CDR3 is CASSLPQGNYGYTF. CDR3 nucleotides: TGTGCCAGTAGTTTACCCCAGGGGAACTATGGCTACACCTTC.

The chain has TRBV7-9 and TRBJ1-4; D is unclear. Trimming left V 3 bases short and J 5 bases short, with 4 bases between. In germline, CDR1 is SEHNR, CDR2 FQNEAQ (reference sequence). This CDR3 contains 12 residues. This chain's CDR3 is CASSFLNEKLFF. DNA of the CDR3: TGTGCCAGCAGCTTCCTCAATGAAAAACTGTTTTTT.

The chain couples TRBV5-1 to TRBJ1-1, with TRBD1 matching 7 bases. With 3 bases clipped from V and 6 bases from J, the junction kept 14 bases outside the gene matches. CDR3 length: 16 residues. CDR1 and CDR2 (germline): SGHRS, YFSETQ. Here the CDR3 DNA reads TGCGCCAGCAGCTACAAACAGGGGACAACTTCTCCTGAAGCTTTCTTT. As protein: CASSYKQGTTSPEAFF.

The chain employs TRBV13 and TRBJ2-1, with 14 positions matching TRBD2. CDR3 length: 16 amino acids. Looked up from germline, CDR1 is PRHDT and CDR2 is FYEKMQ (reference sequence). V lost 5 bases, J lost 7 bases, and 7 bases stayed unmatched. CDR3 loop: CASSLRGLAGVNEQFF. CDR3 in DNA: TGTGCCAGCAGCCTAAGGGGACTAGCGGGAGTAAATGAGCAGTTCTTC.

The table lists this clone with a count of one. The chain is built from TRBV7-2 and TRBJ1-1; D not certain. The CDR3 has 15 residues. Trimming took off 2 bases at V and 4 bases at J, with 14 bases between the two ends. The germline gives CDR1 SGHTA, CDR2 FQGNSA. The CDR3 nucleotides read TGTGCCAGCAGCTTAAGGCGGGGATGGGGCACTGAAGCTTTCTTT. As protein: CASSLRRGWGTEAFF.

The chain is built from TRBV5-4 and TRBJ1-2; tentatively, D is TRBD1 (5 bases). This CDR3 has 13 residues. Trimming left V 1 base short and J 6 bases short, with 10 bases between. Germline V lookup: CDR1 SGHNT, CDR2 YYREEE (reference sequence). This chain's CDR3 is CASSLQQVDGYTF. The CDR3 coding sequence is TGTGCCAGCAGCTTGCAACAGGTAGATGGCTACACCTTC.

The chain recombines TRBV6-1 with TRBJ1-2; D might be TRBD1 (5 bases). Trimming left V 2 bases short and J 8 bases short, with 21 bases between. Germline CDR1 reads MNHNS; CDR2 reads SASEGT. The CDR3 length is 16 residues. In DNA form, the CDR3 reads TGTGCCAGCAGTGAAATTTTCGACAGTTTAATGGGGGGCTACACCTTC. It yields the protein CASSEIFDSLMGGYTF.